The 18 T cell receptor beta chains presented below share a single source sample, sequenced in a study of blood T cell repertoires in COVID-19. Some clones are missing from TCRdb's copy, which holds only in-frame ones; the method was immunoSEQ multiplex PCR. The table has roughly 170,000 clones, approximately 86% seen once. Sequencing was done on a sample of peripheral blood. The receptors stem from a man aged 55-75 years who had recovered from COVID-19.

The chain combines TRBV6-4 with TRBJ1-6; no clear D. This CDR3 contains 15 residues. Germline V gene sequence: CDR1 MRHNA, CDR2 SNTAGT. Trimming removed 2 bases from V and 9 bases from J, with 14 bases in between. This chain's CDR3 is CASSDSPGRGSPLHF. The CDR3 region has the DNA TGTGCCAGCAGTGACAGCCCGGGTAGAGGTTCACCCCTCCACTTT.

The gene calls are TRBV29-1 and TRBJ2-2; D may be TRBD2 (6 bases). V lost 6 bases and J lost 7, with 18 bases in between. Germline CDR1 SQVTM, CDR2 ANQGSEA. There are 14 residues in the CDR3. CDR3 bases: TGCAGCGTACCCGAACGGGGGAGAGGCGGGGAGCTGTTTTTT. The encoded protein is CSVPERGRGGELFF.

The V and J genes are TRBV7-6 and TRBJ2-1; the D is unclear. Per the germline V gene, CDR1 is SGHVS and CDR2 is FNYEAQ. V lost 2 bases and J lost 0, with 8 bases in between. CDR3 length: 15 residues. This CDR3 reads CASSLRRSSYNEQFF. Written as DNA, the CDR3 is TGTGCCAGCAGCTTACGTCGGAGCTCCTACAATGAGCAGTTCTTC.

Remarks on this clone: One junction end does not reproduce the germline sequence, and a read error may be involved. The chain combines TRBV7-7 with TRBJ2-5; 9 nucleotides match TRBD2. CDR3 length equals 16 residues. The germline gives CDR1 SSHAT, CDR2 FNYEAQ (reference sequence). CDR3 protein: CASSLPSAGGAETQYF. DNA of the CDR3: TGTGCTAGCAGCTTACCCTCAGCGGGGGGCGCTGAGACCCAGTACTTC. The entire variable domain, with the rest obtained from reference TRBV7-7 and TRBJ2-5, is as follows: GAGVSQSPRYKVTKRGQDVTLRCDPISSHATLYWYQQALGQGPEFLTYFNYEAQPDKSGLPSDRFSAERPEGSISTLTIQRTEQRDSAMYRCASSLPSAGGAETQYFGPGTRLLVL.

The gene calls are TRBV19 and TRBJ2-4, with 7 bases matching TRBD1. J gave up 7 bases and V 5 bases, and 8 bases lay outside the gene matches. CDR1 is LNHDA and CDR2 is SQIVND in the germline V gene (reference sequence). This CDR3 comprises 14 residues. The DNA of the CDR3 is TGTGCCAGTAGTCCCCCAGGGGGTATGAACATTCAGTACTTC. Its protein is CASSPPGGMNIQYF.

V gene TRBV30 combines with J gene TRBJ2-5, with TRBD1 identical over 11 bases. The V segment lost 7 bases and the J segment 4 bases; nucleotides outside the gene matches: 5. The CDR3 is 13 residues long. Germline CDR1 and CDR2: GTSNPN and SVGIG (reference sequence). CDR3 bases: TGTGCCTCTGGACAGGGGGCGCGAGAGACCCAGTACTTC. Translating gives CASGQGARETQYF.

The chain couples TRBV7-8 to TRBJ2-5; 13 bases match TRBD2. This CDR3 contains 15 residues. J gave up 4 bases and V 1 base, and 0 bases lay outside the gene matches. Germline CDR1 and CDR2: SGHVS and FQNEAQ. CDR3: CASSLGLAGGETQYF. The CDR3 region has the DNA TGTGCCAGCAGCTTAGGACTAGCGGGGGGAGAGACCCAGTACTTC.

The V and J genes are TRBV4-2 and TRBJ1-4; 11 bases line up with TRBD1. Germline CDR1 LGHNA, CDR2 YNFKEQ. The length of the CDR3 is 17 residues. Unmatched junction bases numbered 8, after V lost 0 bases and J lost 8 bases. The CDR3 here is CASSQDPGTGGGEKLFF. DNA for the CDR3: TGTGCCAGCAGCCAAGATCCCGGGACAGGGGGAGGAGAAAAACTGTTTTTT.

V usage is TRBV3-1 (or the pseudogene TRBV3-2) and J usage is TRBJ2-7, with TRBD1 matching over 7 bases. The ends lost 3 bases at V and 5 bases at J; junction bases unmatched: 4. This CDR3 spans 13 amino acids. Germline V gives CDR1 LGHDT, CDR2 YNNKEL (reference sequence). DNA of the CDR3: TGTGCCAGCAGCCATGGACAGGACCACGAGCAGTACTTC. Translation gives CASSHGQDHEQYF.

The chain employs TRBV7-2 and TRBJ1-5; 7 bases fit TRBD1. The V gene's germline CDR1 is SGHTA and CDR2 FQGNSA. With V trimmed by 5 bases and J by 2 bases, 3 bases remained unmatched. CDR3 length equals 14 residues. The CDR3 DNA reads TGTGCCAGCAGCAACGGACAGGGCAATCAGCCCCAGCATTTT. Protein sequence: CASSNGQGNQPQHF.

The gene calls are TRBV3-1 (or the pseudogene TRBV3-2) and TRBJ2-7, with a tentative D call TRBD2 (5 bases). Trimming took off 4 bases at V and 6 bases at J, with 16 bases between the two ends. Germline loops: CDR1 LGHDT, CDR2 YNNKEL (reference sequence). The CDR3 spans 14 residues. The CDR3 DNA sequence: TGTGCCAGCAGCCCCGAGGTCGGGGTGGGCGAGCAGTACTTC. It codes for CASSPEVGVGEQYF.

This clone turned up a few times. CDR3 bases: TGTGCCAGCAGCCAAGAGGGGACAGCCCCCGGAGGCTACACCTTC. Translating it yields CASSQEGTAPGGYTF. The chain uses TRBV4-2 and TRBJ1-2, with 7 bases identical to TRBD1. V dropped 0 bases and J dropped 8; count of bases not matched to a gene: 9. Germline lookup yields CDR1 LGHNA and CDR2 YNFKEQ. The CDR3 contains 15 residues.

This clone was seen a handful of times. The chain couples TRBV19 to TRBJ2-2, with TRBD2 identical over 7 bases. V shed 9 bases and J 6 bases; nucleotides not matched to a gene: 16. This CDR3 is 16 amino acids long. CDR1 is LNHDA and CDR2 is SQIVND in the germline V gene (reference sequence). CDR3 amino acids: CASQPSGFGPSGELFF. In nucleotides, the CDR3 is TGTGCCAGCCAACCTAGCGGTTTTGGACCTTCCGGGGAGCTGTTTTTT.

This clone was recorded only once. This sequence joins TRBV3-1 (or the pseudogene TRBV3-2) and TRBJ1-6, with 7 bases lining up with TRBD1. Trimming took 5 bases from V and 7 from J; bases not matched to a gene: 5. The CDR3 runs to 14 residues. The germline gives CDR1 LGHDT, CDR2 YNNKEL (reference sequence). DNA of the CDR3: TGTGCCAGCAGCACCGACAGGGTCAATTCACCCCTCCACTTT. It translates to CASSTDRVNSPLHF.

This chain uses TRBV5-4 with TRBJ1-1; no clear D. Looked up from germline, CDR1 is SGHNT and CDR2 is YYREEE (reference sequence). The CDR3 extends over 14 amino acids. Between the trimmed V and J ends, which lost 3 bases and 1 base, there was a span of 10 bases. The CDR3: CASSSSQPNTEAFF. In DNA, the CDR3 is TGTGCCAGCAGCTCGTCACAACCGAACACTGAAGCTTTCTTT.

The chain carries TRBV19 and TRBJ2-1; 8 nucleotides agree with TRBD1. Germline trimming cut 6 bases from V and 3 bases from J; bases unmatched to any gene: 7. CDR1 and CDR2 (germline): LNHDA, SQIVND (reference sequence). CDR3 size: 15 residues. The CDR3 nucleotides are TGTGCCAGTAGAAGCAGACAGGGGAACTACAATGAGCAGTTCTTC. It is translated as CASRSRQGNYNEQFF.

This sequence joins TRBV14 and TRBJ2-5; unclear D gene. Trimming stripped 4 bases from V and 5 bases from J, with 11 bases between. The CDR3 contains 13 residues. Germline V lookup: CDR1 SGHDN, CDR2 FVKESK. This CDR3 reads CASSPIHRETQYF. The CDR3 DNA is TGTGCCAGCAGCCCAATCCATCGGGAGACCCAGTACTTC. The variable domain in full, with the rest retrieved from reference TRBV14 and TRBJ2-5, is EAGVTQFPSHSVIEKGQTVTLRCDPISGHDNLYWYRRVMGKEIKFLLHFVKESKQDESGMPNNRFLAERTGGTYSTLKVQPAELEDSGVYFCASSPIHRETQYFGPGTRLLVL.

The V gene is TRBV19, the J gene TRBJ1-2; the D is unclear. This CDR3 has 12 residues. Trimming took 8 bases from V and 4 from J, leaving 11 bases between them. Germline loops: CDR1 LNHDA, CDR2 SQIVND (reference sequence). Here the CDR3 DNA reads TGTGCCAGTGCCTCGGGTAGCTATGGCTACACCTTC. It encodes CASASGSYGYTF.